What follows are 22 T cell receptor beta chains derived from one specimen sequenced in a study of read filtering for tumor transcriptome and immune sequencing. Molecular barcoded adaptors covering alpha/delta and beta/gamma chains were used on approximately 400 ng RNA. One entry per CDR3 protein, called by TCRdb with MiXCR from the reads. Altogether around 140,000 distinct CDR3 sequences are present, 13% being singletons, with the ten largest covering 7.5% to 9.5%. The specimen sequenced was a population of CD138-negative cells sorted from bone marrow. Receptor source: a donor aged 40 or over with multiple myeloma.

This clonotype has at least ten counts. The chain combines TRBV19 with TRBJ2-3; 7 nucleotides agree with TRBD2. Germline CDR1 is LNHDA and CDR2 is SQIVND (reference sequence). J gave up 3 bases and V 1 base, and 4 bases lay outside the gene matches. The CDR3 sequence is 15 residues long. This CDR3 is CASSIGGGATDTQYF. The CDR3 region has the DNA TGTGCCAGTAGTATAGGGGGAGGGGCTACAGATACGCAGTATTTT.

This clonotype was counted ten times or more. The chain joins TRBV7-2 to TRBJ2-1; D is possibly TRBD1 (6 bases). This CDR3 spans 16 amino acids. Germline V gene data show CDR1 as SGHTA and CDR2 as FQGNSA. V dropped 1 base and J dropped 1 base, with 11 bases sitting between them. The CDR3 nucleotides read TGTGCCAGCAGCTTAGAGTCACAGGGATCCTACAATGAGCAGTTCTTC. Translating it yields CASSLESQGSYNEQFF.

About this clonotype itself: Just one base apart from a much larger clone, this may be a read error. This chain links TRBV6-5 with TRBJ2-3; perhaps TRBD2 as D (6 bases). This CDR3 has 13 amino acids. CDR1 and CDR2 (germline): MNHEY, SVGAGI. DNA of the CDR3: TGTGCCAGCAGTTTCGGGACTGCGGATACGCAGGATTTT. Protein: CASSFGTADTQDF.

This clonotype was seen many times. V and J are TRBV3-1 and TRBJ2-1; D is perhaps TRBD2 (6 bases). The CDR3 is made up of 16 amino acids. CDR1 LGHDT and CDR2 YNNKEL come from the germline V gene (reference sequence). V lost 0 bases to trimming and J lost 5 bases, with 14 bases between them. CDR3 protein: CASSQDPQRANNEQFF. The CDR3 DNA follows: TGTGCCAGCAGCCAAGATCCCCAGCGGGCAAACAATGAGCAGTTCTTC.

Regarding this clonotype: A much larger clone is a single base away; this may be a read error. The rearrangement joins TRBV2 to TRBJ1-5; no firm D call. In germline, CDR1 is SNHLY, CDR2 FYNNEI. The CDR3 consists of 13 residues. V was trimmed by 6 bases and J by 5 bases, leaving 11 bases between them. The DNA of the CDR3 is TGTGCCAGCAGCCTGCTCCTGCATCAGCCCCAGCATTTT. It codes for CASSLLLHQPQHF. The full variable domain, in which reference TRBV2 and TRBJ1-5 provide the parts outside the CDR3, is EPEVTQTPSHQVTQMGQEVILRCVPISNHLYFYWYRQILGQKVEFLVSFYNNEISEKSEIFDDQFSVERPDGSNFTLKIRSTKLEDSAMYFCASSLLLHQPQHFGDGTRLSIL.

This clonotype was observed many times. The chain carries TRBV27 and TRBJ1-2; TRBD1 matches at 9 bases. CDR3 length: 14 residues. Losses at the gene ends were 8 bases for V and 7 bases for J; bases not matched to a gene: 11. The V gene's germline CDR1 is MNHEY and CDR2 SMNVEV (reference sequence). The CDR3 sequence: CASGYRGRDFGYTF. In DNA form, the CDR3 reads TGTGCCAGCGGATACAGGGGGCGGGACTTTGGCTACACCTTC.

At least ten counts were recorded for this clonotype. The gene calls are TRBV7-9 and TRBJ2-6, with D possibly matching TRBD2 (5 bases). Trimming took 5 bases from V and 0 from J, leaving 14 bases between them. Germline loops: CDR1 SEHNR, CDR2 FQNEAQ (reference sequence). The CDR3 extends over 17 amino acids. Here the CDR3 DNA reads TGTGCCAGCAGCCCATCCGGAGGTTACTCTGGGGCCAACGTCCTGACTTTC. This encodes CASSPSGGYSGANVLTF.

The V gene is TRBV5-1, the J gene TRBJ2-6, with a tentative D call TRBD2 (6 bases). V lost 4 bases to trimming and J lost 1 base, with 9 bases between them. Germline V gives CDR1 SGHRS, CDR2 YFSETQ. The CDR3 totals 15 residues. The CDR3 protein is CASSGRTSGANVLTF. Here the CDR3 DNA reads TGCGCCAGCAGCGGGAGGACTTCTGGGGCCAACGTCCTGACTTTC.

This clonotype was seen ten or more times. The CDR3 loop reads CATSDSNGQGGGYGYTF. The CDR3 DNA follows: TGTGCCACCAGTGATTCGAACGGACAGGGCGGTGGCTATGGCTACACCTTC. The chain recombines TRBV24-1 with TRBJ1-2, with 8 bases matching TRBD1. There are 17 residues in the CDR3. The germline CDR1 and CDR2 sequences are KGHDR and SFDVKD. After removal of 2 bases from V and 4 bases from J, the junction contained 11 bases not matched to a gene.

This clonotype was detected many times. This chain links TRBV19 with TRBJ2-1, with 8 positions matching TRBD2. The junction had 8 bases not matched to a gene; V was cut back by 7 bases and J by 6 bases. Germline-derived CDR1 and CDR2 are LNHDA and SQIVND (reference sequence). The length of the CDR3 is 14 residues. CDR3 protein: CASTPAAGGNEQFF. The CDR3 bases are TGTGCCAGTACCCCAGCCGCGGGGGGCAATGAGCAGTTCTTC.

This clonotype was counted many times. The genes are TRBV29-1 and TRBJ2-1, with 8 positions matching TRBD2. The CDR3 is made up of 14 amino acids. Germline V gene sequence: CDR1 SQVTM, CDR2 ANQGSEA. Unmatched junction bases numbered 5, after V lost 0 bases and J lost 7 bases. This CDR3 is CSVEDGTSINEQFF. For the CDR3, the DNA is TGCAGCGTTGAAGACGGGACTAGTATAAATGAGCAGTTCTTC.

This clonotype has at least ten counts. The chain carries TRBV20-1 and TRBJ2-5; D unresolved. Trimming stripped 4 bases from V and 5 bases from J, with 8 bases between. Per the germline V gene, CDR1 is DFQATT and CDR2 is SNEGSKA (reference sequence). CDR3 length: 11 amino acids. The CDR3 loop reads CSANERETQYF. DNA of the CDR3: TGCAGTGCTAACGAGCGCGAGACCCAGTACTTC.

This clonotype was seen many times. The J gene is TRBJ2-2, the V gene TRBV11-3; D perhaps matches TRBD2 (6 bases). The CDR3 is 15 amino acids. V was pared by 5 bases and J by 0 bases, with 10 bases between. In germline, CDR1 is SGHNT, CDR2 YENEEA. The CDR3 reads CASSEPGANTGELFF. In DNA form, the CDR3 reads TGTGCCAGCAGCGAACCGGGAGCGAACACCGGGGAGCTGTTTTTT. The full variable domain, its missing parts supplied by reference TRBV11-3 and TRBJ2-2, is EAGVVQSPRYKIIEKKQPVAFWCNPISGHNTLYWYLQNLGQGPELLIRYENEEAVDDSQLPKDRFSAERLKGVDSTLKIQPAELGDSAVYLCASSEPGANTGELFFGEGSRLTVL.

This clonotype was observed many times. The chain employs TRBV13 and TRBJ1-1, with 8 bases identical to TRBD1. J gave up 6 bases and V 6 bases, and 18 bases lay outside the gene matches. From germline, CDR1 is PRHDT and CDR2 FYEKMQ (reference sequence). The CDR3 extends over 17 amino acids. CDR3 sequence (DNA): TGTGCCAGCAGGGGTAGGACAGGGCCAAATCAGGGGGCTGAAGCTTTCTTT. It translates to CASRGRTGPNQGAEAFF.

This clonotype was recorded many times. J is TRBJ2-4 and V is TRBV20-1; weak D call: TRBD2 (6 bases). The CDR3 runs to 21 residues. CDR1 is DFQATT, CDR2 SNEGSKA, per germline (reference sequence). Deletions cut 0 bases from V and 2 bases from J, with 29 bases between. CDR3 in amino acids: CSARDPGEETAQGWTKNIQYF. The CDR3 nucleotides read TGCAGTGCTAGAGATCCGGGAGAGGAGACTGCGCAAGGGTGGACCAAAAACATTCAGTACTTC.

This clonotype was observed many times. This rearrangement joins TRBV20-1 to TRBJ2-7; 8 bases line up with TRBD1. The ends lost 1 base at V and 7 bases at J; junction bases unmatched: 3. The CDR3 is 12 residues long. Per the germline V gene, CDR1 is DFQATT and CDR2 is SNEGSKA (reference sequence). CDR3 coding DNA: TGCAGTGCTAGAGGGACAGGGCATGAGCAGTACTTC. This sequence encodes CSARGTGHEQYF.

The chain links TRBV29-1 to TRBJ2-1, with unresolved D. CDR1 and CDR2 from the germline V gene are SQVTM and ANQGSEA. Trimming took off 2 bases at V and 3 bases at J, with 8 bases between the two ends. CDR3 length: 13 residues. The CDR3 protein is CSVEPPYYNEQFF. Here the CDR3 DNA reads TGCAGCGTTGAACCTCCTTACTACAATGAGCAGTTCTTC.

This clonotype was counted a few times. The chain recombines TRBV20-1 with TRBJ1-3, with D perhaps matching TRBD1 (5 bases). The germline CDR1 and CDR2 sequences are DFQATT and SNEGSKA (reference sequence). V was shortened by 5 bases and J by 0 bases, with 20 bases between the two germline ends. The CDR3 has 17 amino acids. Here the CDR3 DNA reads TGCAGTGCTGGGTCCCCTGGAGCAGGGTTCTCTGGAAACACCATATATTTT. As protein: CSAGSPGAGFSGNTIYF.

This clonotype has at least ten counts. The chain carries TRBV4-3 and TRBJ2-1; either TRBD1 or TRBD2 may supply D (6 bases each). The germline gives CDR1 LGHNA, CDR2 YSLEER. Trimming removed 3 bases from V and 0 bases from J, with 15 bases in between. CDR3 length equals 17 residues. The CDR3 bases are TGCGCCAGCAGCCAGGGTACGGGGGCCAACTCCTACAATGAGCAGTTCTTC. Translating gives CASSQGTGANSYNEQFF.

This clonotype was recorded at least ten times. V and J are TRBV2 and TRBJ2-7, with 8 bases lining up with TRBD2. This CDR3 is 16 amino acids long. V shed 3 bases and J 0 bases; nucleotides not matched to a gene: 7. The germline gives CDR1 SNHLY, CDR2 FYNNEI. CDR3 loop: CASSESVAGSSYEQYF. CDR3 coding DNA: TGTGCCAGCAGTGAGTCCGTAGCGGGGAGCTCCTACGAGCAGTACTTC.

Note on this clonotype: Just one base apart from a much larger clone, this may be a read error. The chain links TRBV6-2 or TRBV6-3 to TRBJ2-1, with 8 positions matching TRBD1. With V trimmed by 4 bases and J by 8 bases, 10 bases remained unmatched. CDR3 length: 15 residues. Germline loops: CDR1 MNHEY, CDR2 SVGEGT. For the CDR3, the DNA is TGTGCCAGCAGTTTAAGCAGGGGGCGCGGAGATGAGCAGTTCTTC. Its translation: CASSLSRGRGDEQFF.

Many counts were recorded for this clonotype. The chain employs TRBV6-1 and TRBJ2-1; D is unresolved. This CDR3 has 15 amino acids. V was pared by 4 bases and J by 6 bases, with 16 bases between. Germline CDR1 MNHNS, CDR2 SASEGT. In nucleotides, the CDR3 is TGTGCCAGCAGTGGCGGACCCTACACCTCCAATGAGCAGTTCTTC. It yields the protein CASSGGPYTSNEQFF.